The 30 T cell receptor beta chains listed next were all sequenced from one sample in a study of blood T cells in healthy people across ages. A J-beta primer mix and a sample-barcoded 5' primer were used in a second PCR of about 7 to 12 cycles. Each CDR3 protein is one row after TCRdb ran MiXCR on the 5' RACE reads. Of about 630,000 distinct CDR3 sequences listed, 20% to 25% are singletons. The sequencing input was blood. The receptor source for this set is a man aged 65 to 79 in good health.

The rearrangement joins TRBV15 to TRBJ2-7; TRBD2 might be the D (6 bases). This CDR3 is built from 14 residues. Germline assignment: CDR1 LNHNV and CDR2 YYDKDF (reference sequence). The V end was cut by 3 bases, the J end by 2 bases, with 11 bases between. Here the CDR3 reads CATSRDYTTYEQYF. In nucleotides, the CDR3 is TGTGCCACCAGCAGGGACTACACAACCTACGAGCAGTACTTC.

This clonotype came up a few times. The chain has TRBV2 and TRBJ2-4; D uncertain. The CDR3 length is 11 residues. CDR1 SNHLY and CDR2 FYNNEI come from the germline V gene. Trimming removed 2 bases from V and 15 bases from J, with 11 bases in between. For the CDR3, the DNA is TGTGCCAGCAGTGAATCTTTCGACACGTACTTC. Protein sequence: CASSESFDTYF.

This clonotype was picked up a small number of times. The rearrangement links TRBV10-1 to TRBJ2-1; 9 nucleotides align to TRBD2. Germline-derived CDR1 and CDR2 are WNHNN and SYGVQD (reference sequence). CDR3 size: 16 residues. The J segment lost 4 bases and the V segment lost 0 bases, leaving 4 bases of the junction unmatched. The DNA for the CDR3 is TGCGCCAGCAGTGAGTCGAATCTAGCGGGATACAATGAGCAGTTCTTC. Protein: CASSESNLAGYNEQFF.

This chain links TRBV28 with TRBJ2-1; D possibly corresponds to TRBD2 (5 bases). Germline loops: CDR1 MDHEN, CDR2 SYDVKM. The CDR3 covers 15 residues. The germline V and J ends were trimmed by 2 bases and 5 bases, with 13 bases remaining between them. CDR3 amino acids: CASSLASSSNNEQFF. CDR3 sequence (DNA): TGTGCCAGCAGTTTAGCGTCTAGCAGCAACAATGAGCAGTTCTTC.

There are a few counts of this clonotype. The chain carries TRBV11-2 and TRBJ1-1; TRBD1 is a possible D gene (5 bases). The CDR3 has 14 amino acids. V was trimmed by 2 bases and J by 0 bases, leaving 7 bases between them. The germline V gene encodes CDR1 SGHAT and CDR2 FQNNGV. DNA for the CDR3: TGTGCCAGCAGCTTATCAGGGATGAACACTGAAGCTTTCTTT. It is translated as CASSLSGMNTEAFF.

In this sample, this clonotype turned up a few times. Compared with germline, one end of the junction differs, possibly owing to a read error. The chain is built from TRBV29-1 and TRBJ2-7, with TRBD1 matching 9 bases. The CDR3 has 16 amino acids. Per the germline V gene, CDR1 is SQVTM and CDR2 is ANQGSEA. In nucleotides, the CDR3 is TGCGGCGTTGGGGGTTTGGTGGGGACAGGGTTGTACGAGCAGTACTTC. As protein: CGVGGLVGTGLYEQYF.

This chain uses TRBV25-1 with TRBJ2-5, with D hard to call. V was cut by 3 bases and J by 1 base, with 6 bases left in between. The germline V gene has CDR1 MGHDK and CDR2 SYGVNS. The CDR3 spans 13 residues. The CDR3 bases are TGTGCCAGCAGTGATGGTGGCCAAGAGACCCAGTACTTC. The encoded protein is CASSDGGQETQYF.

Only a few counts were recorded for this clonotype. In DNA, the CDR3 is TGCAGTGCTCGACCGGGACAGGGGGTCGATGAGCAGTTCTTC. Residues: CSARPGQGVDEQFF. This chain links TRBV20-1 with TRBJ2-1; 11 nucleotides match TRBD1. The CDR3 runs 14 residues. The germline V gene encodes CDR1 DFQATT and CDR2 SNEGSKA (reference sequence). V gave up 5 bases and J gave up 8 bases; unmatched junction bases: 8.

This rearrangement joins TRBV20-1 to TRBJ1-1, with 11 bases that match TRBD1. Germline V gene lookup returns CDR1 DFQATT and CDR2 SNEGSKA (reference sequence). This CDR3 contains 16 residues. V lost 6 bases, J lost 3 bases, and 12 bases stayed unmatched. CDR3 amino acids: CSAWDRGSSGDTEAFF. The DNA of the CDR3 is TGCAGTGCCTGGGACAGGGGGTCATCGGGGGACACTGAAGCTTTCTTT.

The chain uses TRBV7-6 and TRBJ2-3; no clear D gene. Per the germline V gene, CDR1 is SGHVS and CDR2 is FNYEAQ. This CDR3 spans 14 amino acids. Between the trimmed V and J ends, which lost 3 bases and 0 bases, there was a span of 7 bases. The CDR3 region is CASSFRKSTDTQYF. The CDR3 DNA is TGTGCCAGCAGCTTCAGGAAGAGCACAGATACGCAGTATTTT.

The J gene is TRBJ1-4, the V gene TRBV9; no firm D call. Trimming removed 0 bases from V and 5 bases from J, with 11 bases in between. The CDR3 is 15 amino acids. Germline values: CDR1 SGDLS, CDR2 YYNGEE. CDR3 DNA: TGTGCCAGCAGCGTAGTAACCAGCAGCAATGAAAAACTGTTTTTT. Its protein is CASSVVTSSNEKLFF.

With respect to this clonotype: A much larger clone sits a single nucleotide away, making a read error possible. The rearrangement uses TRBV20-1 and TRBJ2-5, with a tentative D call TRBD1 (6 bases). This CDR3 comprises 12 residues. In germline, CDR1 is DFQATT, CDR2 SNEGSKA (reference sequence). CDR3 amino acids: CSAREGQETHYF. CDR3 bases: TGCAGTGCTAGAGAGGGACAAGAGACCCACTACTTC.

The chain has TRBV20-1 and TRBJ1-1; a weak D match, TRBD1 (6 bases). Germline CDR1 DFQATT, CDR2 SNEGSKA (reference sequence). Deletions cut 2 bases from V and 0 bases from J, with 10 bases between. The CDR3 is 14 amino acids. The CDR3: CSARFPGVNTEAFF. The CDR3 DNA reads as TGCAGTGCTAGATTCCCAGGGGTGAACACTGAAGCTTTCTTT.

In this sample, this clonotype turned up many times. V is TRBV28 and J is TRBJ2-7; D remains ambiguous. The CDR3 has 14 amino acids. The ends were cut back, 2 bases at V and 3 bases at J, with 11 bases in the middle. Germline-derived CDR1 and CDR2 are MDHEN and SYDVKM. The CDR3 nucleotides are TGTGCCAGCAGTTTAGGGCCTATGGACTACGAGCAGTACTTC. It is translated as CASSLGPMDYEQYF.

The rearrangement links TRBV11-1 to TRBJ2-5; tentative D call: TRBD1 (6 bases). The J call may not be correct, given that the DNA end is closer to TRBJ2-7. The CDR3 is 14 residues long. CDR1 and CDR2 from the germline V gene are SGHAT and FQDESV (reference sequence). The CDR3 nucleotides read TGTGCCAGCAGCAAGAGGGACAATATCTACGAGCAGTACTTC. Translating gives CASSKRDNIYEQYF.

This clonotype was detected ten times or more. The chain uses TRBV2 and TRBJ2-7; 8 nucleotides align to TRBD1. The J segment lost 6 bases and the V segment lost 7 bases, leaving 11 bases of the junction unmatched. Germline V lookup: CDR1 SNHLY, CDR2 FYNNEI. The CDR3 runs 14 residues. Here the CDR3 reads CASTQQGELGEQYF. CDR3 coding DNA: TGTGCCAGCACTCAACAGGGGGAATTGGGCGAGCAGTACTTC.

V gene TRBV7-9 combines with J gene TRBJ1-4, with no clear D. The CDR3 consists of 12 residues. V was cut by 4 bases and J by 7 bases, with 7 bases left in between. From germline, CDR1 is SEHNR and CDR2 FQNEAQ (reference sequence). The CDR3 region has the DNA TGTGCCAGCAGCTCCTCAGGTGAAAAACTGTTTTTT. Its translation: CASSSSGEKLFF.

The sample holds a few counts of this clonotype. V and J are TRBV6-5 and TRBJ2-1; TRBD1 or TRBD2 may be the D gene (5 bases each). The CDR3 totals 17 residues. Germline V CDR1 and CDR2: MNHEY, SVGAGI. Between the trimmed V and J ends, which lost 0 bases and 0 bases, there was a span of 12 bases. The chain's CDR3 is CASSYSNWGPSYNEQFF. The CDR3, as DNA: TGTGCCAGCAGTTACTCGAATTGGGGACCCTCCTACAATGAGCAGTTCTTC.

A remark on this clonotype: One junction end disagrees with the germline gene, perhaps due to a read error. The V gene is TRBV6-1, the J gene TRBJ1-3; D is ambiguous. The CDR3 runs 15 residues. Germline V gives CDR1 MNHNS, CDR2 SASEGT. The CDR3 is CASSAGDNSGNTIYF. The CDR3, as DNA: TGTGCTAGCAGCGCCGGCGACAACTCTGGAAACACCATATATTTT.

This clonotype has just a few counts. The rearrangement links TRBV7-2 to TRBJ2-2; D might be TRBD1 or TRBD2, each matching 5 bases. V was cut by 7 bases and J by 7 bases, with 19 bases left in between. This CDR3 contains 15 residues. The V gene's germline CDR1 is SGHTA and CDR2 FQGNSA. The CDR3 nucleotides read TGTGCCAGCACCAAACGAGGGGTCGGGGACGGGGAGCTGTTTTTT. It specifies CASTKRGVGDGELFF.

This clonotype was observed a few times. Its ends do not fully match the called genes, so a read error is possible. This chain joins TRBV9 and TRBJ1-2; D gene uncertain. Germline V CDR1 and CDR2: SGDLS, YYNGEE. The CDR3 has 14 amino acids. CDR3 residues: CGSSSRQYNYGYTF. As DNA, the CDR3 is TGTGGCAGCAGCTCCCGACAATATAACTATGGCTACACCTTC. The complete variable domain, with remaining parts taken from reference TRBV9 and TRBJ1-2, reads DSGVTQTPKHLITATGQRVTLRCSPRSGDLSVYWYQQSLDQGLQFLIQYYNGEERAKGNILERFSAQQFPDLHSELNLSSLELGDSALYFCGSSSRQYNYGYTFGSGTRLTVV.

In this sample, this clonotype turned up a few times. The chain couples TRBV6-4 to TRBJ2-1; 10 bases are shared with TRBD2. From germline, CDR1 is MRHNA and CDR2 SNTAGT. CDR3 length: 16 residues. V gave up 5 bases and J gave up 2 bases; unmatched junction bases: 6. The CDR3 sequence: CASSPEAGGAYNEQFF. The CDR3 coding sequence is TGTGCCAGCAGTCCCGAAGCGGGAGGGGCCTACAATGAGCAGTTCTTC.

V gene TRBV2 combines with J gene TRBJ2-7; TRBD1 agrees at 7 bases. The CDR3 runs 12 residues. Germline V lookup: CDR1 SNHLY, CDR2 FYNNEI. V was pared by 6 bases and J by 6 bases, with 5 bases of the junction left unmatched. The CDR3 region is CASRETGLEQYF. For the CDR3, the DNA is TGTGCCAGCAGAGAGACAGGGCTCGAGCAGTACTTC.

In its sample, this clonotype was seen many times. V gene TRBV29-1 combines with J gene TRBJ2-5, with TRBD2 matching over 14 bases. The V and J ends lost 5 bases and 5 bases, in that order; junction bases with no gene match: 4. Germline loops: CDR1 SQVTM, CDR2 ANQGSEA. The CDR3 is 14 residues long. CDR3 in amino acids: CSVCRLAGGETQYF. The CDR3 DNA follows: TGCAGCGTTTGTAGACTAGCGGGAGGGGAGACCCAGTACTTC.

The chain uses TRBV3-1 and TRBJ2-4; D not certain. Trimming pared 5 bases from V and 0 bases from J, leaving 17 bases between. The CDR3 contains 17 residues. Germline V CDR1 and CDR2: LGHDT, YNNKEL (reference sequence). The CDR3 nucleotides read TGTGCCAGCAGCACCTCGGAGAGCGCCCTAGCCAAAAACATTCAGTACTTC. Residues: CASSTSESALAKNIQYF.

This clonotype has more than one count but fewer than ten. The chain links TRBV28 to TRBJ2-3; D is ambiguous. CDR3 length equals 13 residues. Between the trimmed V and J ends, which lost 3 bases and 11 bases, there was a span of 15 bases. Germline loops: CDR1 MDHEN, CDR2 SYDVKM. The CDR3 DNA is TGTGCCAGCAGTTTTAGCAGCGCACAACGGCAGTATTTT. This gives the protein CASSFSSAQRQYF.

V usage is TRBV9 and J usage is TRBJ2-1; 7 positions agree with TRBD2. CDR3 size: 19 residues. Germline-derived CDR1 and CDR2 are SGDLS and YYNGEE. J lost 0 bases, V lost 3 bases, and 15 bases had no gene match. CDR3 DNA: TGTGCCAGCAGCGCGAGGGTGATGGGTGGGGACTACTCCTACAATGAGCAGTTCTTC. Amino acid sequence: CASSARVMGGDYSYNEQFF.

For the CDR3, the DNA is TGTGCCAGCTCACCACTGGCACAGGGGGCAAAAAACATTCAGTACTTC. Protein sequence: CASSPLAQGAKNIQYF. The J gene is TRBJ2-4, the V gene TRBV18; the match to TRBD1 covers 9 bases. CDR1 and CDR2 (germline): KGHSH, LQKENI. The CDR3 spans 16 residues. V trimming: 1 base; J trimming: 4 bases; junction bases outside the gene matches: 5.

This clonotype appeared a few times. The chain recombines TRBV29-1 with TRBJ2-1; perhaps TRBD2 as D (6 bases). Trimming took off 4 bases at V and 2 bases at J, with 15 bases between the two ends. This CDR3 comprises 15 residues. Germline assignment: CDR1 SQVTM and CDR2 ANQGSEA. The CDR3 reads CSVGGSSGTYNEQFF. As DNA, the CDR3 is TGCAGCGTTGGAGGTAGTAGCGGCACCTACAATGAGCAGTTCTTC.

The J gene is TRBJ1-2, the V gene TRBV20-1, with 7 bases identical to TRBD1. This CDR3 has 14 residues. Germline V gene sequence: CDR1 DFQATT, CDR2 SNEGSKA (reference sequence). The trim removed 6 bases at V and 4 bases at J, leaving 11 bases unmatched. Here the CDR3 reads CSAKYGQALYGYTF. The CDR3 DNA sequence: TGCAGTGCAAAATATGGACAGGCCCTCTATGGCTACACCTTC.